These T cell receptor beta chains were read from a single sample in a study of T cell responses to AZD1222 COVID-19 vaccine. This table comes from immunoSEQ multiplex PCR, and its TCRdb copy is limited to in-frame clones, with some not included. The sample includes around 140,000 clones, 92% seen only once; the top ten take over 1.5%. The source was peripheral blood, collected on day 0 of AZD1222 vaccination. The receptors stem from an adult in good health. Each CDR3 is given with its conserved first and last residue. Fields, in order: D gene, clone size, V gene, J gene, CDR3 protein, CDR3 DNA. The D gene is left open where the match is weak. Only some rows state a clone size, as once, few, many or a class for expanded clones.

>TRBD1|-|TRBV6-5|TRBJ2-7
CASSYDRGAYEQYF
TGTGCCAGCAGTTACGACAGGGGTGCCTACGAGCAGTACTTC
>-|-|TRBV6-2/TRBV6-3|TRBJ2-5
CASSYSMDTSQETQYF
TGTGCCAGCAGTTACTCGATGGACACCAGCCAAGAGACCCAGTACTTC
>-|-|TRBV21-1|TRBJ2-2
CASTNDRVSHHEAGELFF
TGTGCCAGCACCAATGATCGCGTTAGCCACCATGAAGCCGGGGAGCTGTTTTTT
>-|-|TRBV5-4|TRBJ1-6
CASSRENTNSPLHF
TGTGCCAGCAGCCGGGAGAACACAAATTCACCCCTCCACTTT
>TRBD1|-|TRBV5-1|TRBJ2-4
CASSLVGQGNIQYF
TGCGCCAGCAGCTTGGTGGGACAGGGGAACATTCAGTACTTC
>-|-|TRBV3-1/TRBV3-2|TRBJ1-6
CASSQDGAGVSNSPLHF
TGTGCCAGCAGCCAAGATGGGGCAGGGGTATCGAATTCACCCCTCCACTTT
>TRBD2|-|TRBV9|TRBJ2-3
CASSVDGRRSTDTQYF
TGTGCCAGCAGCGTAGACGGGAGGCGAAGCACAGATACGCAGTATTTT
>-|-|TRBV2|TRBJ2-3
CASSPTGLTDTQYF
TGTGCCAGCAGTCCGACGGGACTCACAGATACGCAGTATTTT
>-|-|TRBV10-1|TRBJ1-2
CASSGTQNYGYTF
TGCGCCAGCAGTGGGACGCAAAACTATGGCTACACCTTC
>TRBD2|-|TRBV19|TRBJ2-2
CASGASGIPFTGELFF
TGTGCCAGCGGGGCTAGCGGGATTCCATTTACCGGGGAGCTGTTTTTT
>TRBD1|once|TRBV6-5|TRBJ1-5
CASSFIRTGSNQPQHF
TGTGCCAGCAGTTTCATTCGGACAGGAAGCAATCAGCCCCAGCATTTT
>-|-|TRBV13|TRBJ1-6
CASSLGQSSYNSPLHF
TGTGCCAGCAGTCTAGGGCAGAGCTCCTATAATTCACCCCTCCACTTT
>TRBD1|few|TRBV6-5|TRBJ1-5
CASSLDRGNQPQHF
TGTGCCAGCAGTTTGGACAGGGGCAATCAGCCCCAGCATTTT
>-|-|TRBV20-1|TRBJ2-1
CSASRHGPPPGNEQFF
TGCAGTGCTAGTCGCCATGGGCCACCGCCGGGCAATGAGCAGTTCTTC
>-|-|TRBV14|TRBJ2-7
CASSQEGTSYEQYF
TGTGCCAGCAGCCAAGAGGGAACCTCCTACGAGCAGTACTTC
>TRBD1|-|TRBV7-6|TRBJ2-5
CASSLGGQGETQYF
TGTGCCAGCAGCTTAGGTGGACAGGGCGAGACCCAGTACTTC
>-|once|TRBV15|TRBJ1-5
CATSRGGHQPQHF
TGTGCCACCAGCAGGGGGGGCCATCAGCCCCAGCATTTT
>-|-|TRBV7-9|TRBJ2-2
CASRGTKRGQINTGELFF
TGTGCCAGCAGAGGAACTAAGCGAGGACAGATTAACACCGGGGAGCTGTTTTTT
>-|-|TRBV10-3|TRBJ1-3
CATKWEEGSGNTIYF
TGTGCCACCAAGTGGGAGGAGGGCTCTGGAAACACCATATATTTT
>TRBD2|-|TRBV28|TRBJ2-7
CASSFAGTSGRGYEQYF
TGTGCCAGCAGTTTCGCCGGGACTAGCGGGAGAGGGTACGAGCAGTACTTC